This T cell receptor (beta chain) was sequenced for a study of shared clonotypes between healthy human individuals. CD8 cells regarded as naive lacked CD45RO, were positively chosen for CCR7, and omitted terminally differentiated effector memory CD45RA+ cells. With 5 bases clipped from V and 4 bases from J, the junction kept 4 bases outside the gene matches. Germline V gene lookup returns CDR1 MDHEN and CDR2 SYDVKM. CDR3 length equals 14 residues. Concerning this clone itself: Its cognate antigen is unknown.

Measured with immunoSEQ multiplex PCR; TCRdb has only the in-frame clones, and not every one. The table shows 750,000 to 1,000,000 clones, with 90% to 95% occurring only once. Regarding the study as a whole: Non-shared clonotypes were found to have lower generation probabilities than the clonotypes that were shared by all four of the sorted-subset donors. The authors sampled blood alone, and tissue repertoires likely differ.

V and J are TRBV28 and TRBJ2-3; 9 positions agree with TRBD1. The TCR sequence derives from a man younger than 45 in good health. The sample was naive CD8+ T cells sorted from blood. The CDR3: CASSLDRGADTQYF. The CDR3 nucleotides are TGTGCCAGCAGTCTGGACAGGGGAGCAGATACGCAGTATTTT.